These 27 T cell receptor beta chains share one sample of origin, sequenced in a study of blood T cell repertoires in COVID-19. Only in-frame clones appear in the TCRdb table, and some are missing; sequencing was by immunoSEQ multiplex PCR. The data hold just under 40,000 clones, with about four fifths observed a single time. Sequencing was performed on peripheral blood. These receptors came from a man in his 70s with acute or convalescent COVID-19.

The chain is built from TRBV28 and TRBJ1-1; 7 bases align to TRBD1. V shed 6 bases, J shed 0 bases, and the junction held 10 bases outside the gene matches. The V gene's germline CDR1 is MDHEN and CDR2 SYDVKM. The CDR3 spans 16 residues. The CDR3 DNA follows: TGTGCCAGCAGAACCGGACAGGCGCAAATGAACACTGAAGCTTTCTTT. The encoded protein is CASRTGQAQMNTEAFF.

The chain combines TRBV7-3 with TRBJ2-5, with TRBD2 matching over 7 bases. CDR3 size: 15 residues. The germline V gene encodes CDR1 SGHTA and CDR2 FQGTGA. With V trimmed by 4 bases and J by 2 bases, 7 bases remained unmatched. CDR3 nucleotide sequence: TGTGCCAGCAGCTCGGGGGGACTGAGACAAGAGACCCAGTACTTC. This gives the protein CASSSGGLRQETQYF.

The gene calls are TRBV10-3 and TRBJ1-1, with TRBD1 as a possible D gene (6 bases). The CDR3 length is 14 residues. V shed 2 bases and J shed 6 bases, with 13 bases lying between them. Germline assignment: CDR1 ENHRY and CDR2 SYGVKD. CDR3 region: CAISEQGEGAEAFF. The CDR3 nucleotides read TGTGCCATCAGTGAGCAGGGCGAGGGGGCTGAAGCTTTCTTT.

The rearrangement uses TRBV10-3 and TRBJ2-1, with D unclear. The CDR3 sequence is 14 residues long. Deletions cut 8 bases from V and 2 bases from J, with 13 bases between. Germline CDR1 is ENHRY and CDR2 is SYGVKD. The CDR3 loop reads CAIGIPTTYNEQFF. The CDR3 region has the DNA TGTGCCATCGGTATACCAACTACCTACAATGAGCAGTTCTTC.

The CDR3: CAISGRTGNGTDTQYF. The CDR3 DNA sequence: TGTGCCATCAGTGGGAGGACAGGGAACGGCACAGATACGCAGTATTTT. The genes are TRBV10-3 and TRBJ2-3; the match to TRBD1 covers 8 bases. The V and J ends lost 4 bases and 1 base, in that order; junction bases with no gene match: 7. The CDR3 covers 16 residues. Per germline, CDR1 ENHRY and CDR2 SYGVKD.

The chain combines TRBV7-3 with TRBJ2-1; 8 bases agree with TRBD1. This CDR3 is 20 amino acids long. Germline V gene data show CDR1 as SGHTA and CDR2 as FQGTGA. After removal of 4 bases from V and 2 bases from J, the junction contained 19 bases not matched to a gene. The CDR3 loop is CASSSPTGTGHPGTYNEQFF. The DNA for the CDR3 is TGTGCCAGCAGCTCTCCTACCGGGACAGGCCACCCGGGGACCTACAATGAGCAGTTCTTC. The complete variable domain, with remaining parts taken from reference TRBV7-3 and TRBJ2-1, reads GAGVSQTPSNKVTEKGKYVELRCDPISGHTALYWYRQSLGQGPEFLIYFQGTGAADDSGLPNDRFFAVRPEGSVSTLKIQRTERGDSAVYLCASSSPTGTGHPGTYNEQFFGPGTRLTVL.

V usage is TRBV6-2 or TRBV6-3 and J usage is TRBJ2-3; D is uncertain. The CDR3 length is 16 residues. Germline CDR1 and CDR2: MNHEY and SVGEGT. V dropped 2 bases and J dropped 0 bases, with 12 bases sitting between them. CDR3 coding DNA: TGTGCCAGCAGTTACCCTGCGCCTAAGAGCACAGATACGCAGTATTTT. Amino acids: CASSYPAPKSTDTQYF.

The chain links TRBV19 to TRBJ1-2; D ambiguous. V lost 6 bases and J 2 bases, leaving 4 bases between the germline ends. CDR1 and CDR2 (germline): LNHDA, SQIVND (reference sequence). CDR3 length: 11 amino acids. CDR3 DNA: TGTGCCAGTAGCGTAAACTATGGCTACACCTTC. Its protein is CASSVNYGYTF.

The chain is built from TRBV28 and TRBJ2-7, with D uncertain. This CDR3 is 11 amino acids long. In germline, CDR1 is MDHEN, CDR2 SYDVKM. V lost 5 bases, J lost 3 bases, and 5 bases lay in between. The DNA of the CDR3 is TGTGCCAGCAGTCAACTCTACGAGCAGTACTTC. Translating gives CASSQLYEQYF.

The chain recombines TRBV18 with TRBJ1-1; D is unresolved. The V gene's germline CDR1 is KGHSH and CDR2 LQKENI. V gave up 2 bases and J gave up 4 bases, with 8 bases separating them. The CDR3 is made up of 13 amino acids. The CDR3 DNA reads TGTGCCAGCTCACCAGCGGAAGGCACTGAAGCTTTCTTT. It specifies CASSPAEGTEAFF.

The CDR3 DNA is TGTGCCAGTAGGCCCACCCGAGGCTCCTACAATGAGCAGTTCTTC. Its protein product is CASRPTRGSYNEQFF. The V call is TRBV19, the J call TRBJ2-1; D not certain. With 6 bases removed from V and 0 bases from J, the gap between germline ends came to 12 bases. The CDR3 totals 15 residues. From germline, CDR1 is LNHDA and CDR2 SQIVND (reference sequence).

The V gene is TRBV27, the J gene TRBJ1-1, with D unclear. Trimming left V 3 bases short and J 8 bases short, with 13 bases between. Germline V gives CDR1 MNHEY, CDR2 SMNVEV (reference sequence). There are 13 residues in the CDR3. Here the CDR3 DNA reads TGTGCCAGCAGTTTCGTGTTCGCCCGGGAAGCTTTCTTT. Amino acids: CASSFVFAREAFF.

CDR3 sequence reads: CASSRPATLGENIQYF. The DNA of the CDR3 is TGTGCCAGTAGTCGGCCAGCAACTTTGGGCGAAAACATTCAGTACTTC. This chain uses TRBV19 with TRBJ2-4; unclear D gene. The CDR3 covers 16 residues. V was pared by 5 bases and J by 5 bases, with 19 bases between. In germline, CDR1 is LNHDA, CDR2 SQIVND (reference sequence).

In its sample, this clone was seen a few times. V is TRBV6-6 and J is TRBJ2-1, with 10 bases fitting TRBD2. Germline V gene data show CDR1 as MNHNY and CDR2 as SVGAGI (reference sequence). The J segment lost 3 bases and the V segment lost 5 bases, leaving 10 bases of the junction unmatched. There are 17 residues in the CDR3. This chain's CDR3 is CASSPTWTSGDYNEQFF. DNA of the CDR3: TGTGCCAGCAGTCCTACTTGGACTAGCGGAGACTACAATGAGCAGTTCTTC.

The DNA for the CDR3 is TGTGCCAGCAGCGCCACCATGACTAGCGGGAACTACAATGAGCAGTTCTTC. This gives the protein CASSATMTSGNYNEQFF. V gene TRBV7-9 combines with J gene TRBJ2-1; 11 bases align to TRBD2. V lost 5 bases to trimming and J lost 3 bases; unmatched junction nucleotides: 9. CDR3 size: 17 residues. Germline-derived CDR1 and CDR2 are SEHNR and FQNEAQ (reference sequence).

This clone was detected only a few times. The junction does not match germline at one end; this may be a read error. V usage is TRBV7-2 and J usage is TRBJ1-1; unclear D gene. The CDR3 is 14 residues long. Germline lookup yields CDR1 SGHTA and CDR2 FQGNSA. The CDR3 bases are TGTGCCAGCAGCTTAGGGCAGGCCACCACTCAAGCTTTCTTT. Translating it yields CASSLGQATTQAFF.

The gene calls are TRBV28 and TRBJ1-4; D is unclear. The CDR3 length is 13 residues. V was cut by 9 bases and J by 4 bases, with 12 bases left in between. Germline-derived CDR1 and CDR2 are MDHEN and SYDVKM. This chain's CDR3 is CASNRQVNEKLFF. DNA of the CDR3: TGTGCCAGTAACCGGCAGGTTAATGAAAAACTGTTTTTT.

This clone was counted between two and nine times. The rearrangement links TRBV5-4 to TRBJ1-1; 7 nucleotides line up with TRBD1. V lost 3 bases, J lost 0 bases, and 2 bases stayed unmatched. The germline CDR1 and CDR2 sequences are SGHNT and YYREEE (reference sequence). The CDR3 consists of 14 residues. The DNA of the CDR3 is TGTGCCAGCAGCTCGGACAGGATGAACACTGAAGCTTTCTTT. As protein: CASSSDRMNTEAFF.

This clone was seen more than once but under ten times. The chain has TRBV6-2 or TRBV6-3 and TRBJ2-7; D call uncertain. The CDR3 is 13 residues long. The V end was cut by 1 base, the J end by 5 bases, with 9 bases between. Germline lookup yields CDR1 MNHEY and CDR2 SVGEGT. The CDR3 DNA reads TGTGCCAGCAGTTACTGGCAGTTTGACGAGCAGTACTTC. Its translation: CASSYWQFDEQYF.

CDR3 region: CASSSALSRDETQYF. CDR3 in DNA: TGTGCCAGCAGCTCAGCGCTGTCCAGGGATGAGACCCAGTACTTC. V gene TRBV13 combines with J gene TRBJ2-5; tentatively, D is TRBD1 (5 bases). V was clipped by 4 bases and J by 5 bases, with 17 bases between them. Germline V gives CDR1 PRHDT, CDR2 FYEKMQ (reference sequence). This CDR3 comprises 15 residues.

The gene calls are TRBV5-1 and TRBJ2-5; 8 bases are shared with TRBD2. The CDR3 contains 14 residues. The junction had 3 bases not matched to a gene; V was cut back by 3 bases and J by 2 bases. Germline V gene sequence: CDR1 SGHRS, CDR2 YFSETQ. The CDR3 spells CASSSTSGQETQYF. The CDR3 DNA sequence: TGCGCCAGCAGCTCTACTAGCGGTCAAGAGACCCAGTACTTC.

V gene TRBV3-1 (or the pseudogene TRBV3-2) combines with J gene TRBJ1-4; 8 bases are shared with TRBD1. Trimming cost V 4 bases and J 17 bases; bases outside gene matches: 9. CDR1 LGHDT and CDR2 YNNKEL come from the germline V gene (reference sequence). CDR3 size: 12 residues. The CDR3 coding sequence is TGTGCCAGCAGCCTGGGACAGGTGGGATTATTTTTT. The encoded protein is CASSLGQVGLFF.

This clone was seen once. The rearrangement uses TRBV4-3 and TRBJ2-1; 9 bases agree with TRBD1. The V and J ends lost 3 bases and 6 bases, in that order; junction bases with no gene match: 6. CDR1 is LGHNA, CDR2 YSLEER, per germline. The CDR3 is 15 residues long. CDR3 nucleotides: TGCGCCAGCAGCCAGGAAGCGACAGGGGGCAATGAGCAGTTCTTC. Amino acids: CASSQEATGGNEQFF.

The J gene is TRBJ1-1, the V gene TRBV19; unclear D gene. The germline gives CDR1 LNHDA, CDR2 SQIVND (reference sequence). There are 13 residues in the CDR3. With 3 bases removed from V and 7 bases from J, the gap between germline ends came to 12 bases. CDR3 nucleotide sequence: TGTGCCAGTAGTATGAAGGGAGGGAGTGAAGCTTTCTTT. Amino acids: CASSMKGGSEAFF.

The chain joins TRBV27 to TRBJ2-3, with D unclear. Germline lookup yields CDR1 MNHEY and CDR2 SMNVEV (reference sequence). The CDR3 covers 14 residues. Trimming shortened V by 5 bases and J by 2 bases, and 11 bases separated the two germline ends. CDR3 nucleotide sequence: TGTGCCAGCAGTATTTATAGCCCCACAGATACGCAGTATTTT. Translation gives CASSIYSPTDTQYF.

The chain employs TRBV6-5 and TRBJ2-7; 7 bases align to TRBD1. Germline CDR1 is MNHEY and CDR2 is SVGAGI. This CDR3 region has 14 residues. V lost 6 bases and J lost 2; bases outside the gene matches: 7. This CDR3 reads CASSPDRATYEQYF. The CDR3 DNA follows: TGTGCCAGCAGCCCCGACAGGGCCACCTACGAGCAGTACTTC.

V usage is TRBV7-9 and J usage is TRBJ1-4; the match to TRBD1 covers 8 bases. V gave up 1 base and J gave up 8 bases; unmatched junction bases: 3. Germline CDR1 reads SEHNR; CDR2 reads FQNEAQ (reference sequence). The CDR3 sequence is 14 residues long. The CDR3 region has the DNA TGTGCCAGCAGCTTAGGACAGGGGAGGGAAAAACTGTTTTTT. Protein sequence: CASSLGQGREKLFF.